This T cell receptor (beta chain) originates from a study of T-cell memory formation after mild COVID-19. Trimming stripped 2 bases from V and 6 bases from J, with 11 bases between. The CDR3 consists of 13 residues. The germline gives CDR1 MNHEY, CDR2 SVGAGI. In this sample, this clonotype turned up many times. TCRdb reprocessed the 5' RACE reads with MiXCR, giving one entry per CDR3 protein. This table has some 150,000 distinct CDR3 sequences, roughly 19% appearing once. This chain joins TRBV6-5 and TRBJ2-7, with D perhaps TRBD2 (6 bases). The material sequenced was PBMCs or a T cell subset sorted from them (not recorded which). The sequence came from an adult woman who had mild COVID-19 (a few samples of this study predate the infection). Cell type and time point are not known. CDR3 DNA: TGTGCCAGCAGTTACGCGGGGATTGGCGAGCAGTACTTC. As protein: CASSYAGIGEQYF.